This entry describes one T cell receptor beta chain. Its target is unknown. The observed sequence ends 3 residues before the CDR3 terminus, with the missing tail filled in from the germline J gene. V dropped 1 base and J dropped 4 bases, with 8 bases sitting between them. Germline assignment: CDR1 SGHTA and CDR2 FQGTGA. This CDR3 contains 13 residues. The method was immunoSEQ multiplex PCR; TCRdb's version includes in-frame clones alone and lacks a portion of them. There are tens of thousands of clones in the sample, with 6.5% to 8.5% held by the top ten. Prevalent HPV16 infections were excluded; only incident single HPV16 infections included. The data were taken from a study of T cells in women clearing cervical HPV infection. The study, taken as a whole, reports: CIN3+ cases had significantly higher TCR richness than controls; evenness did not differ. Controls had more TRBV6-7 (about 0.15%) than cases (roughly 0.11%). Each sample's T-cell count was unknown, possibly confounding richness.

Sequencing input: blood buffy coat. The TCR comes from a woman between 18 and 70 years old with a cervical HPV16 infection that either progressed to CIN3+ or cleared (not recorded which). This chain joins TRBV7-3 and TRBJ2-7; D might be TRBD1 (6 bases). The CDR3 sequence: CASSLNRDYEQYF. CDR3 bases read: TGTGCCAGCAGCTTAAACAGGGATTACGAG.